These 19 T cell receptor beta chains were sequenced from one sample in a study of T cell repertoires in cytomegalovirus infection (dated by TCRdb to the late 2010s). Instrument on record: Illumina HiSeq 1500. Clones were called with MiXCR by TCRdb after fastp trimmed the public reads at Q25, and only in-frame beta chains were retained. One record per CDR3 amino acid sequence lists the most common genes and DNA. Across this sample there are over 150,000 distinct CDR3 sequences, with about a sixth seen only once. The ten top clones hold less than 25% of the sample. Sequencing was done on a sample of CD8+ T cells from PBMCs. The receptors were sampled from a human donor in good health (CMV status not recorded). Some clones in this sample may be carry-over from other donors' samples.

This clonotype was picked up a small number of times. The chain combines TRBV7-9 with TRBJ2-7; possibly TRBD1 for D (6 bases). CDR1 SEHNR and CDR2 FQNEAQ come from the germline V gene (reference sequence). V lost 5 bases and J lost 3, with 14 bases in between. There are 14 residues in the CDR3. The chain's CDR3 is CASSHRDRFYEQYF. The CDR3 DNA reads TGTGCCAGCAGCCACAGGGACCGTTTCTACGAGCAGTACTTC.

V is TRBV24-1 and J is TRBJ2-7; 7 bases are a match to TRBD1. This CDR3 is built from 17 residues. Looked up from germline, CDR1 is KGHDR and CDR2 is SFDVKD. V lost 5 bases and J lost 0; bases outside the gene matches: 12. The CDR3 spells CATSGETGTEFSYEQYF. The DNA of the CDR3 is TGTGCCACCAGTGGGGAGACCGGGACAGAGTTCTCCTACGAGCAGTACTTC.

This clonotype has a handful of counts. The chain recombines TRBV6-2 or TRBV6-3 with TRBJ2-1; 7 bases align to TRBD2. The V segment lost 2 bases and the J segment 2 bases; nucleotides outside the gene matches: 12. CDR3 length equals 18 residues. In germline, CDR1 is MNHEY, CDR2 SVGEGT. CDR3 DNA sequence: TGTGCCAGCAGTTACCCCCTTATAGCGGGCCGGACCTACAATGAGCAGTTCTTC. This gives the protein CASSYPLIAGRTYNEQFF.

This clonotype was counted many times. The chain recombines TRBV24-1 with TRBJ2-5; D might be TRBD2 (6 bases). Trimming pared 4 bases from V and 5 bases from J, leaving 25 bases between. The CDR3 covers 18 residues. In germline, CDR1 is KGHDR, CDR2 SFDVKD. The CDR3, as DNA: TGTGCCACCAGTGACCGCTTGGGGGGAACAAGGGCGAGGGAGACCCAGTACTTC. It codes for CATSDRLGGTRARETQYF.

This clonotype has only a few counts. The genes are TRBV2 and TRBJ2-7, with unresolved D. The V and J ends lost 8 bases and 0 bases respectively, with 11 bases between them. CDR1 and CDR2 (germline): SNHLY, FYNNEI. The CDR3 sequence is 13 residues long. The CDR3 DNA follows: TGTGCCAGCTCGGACCGAAGCTCCTACGAGCAGTACTTC. This sequence encodes CASSDRSSYEQYF.

This chain connects TRBV7-6 to TRBJ2-7; D may be TRBD2 (6 bases). CDR1 and CDR2 (germline): SGHVS, FNYEAQ. The ends were cut back, 2 bases at V and 3 bases at J, with 8 bases in the middle. The CDR3 length is 13 residues. In DNA, the CDR3 is TGTGCCAGCAGCTTATCCGGGAGCTACGAGCAGTACTTC. Translating it yields CASSLSGSYEQYF.

This clonotype was seen at least ten times. V and J are TRBV7-2 and TRBJ1-2; D unresolved. V was pared by 5 bases and J by 2 bases, with 6 bases between. Germline CDR1 SGHTA, CDR2 FQGNSA. The CDR3 covers 12 residues. Here the CDR3 DNA reads TGTGCCAGCAGCCCACTAAACTATGGCTACACCTTC. Protein product: CASSPLNYGYTF.

This chain links TRBV28 with TRBJ2-7; unclear D gene. Germline CDR1 is MDHEN and CDR2 is SYDVKM. V was shortened by 6 bases and J by 2 bases, with 17 bases between the two germline ends. The CDR3 has 15 residues. The CDR3 loop reads CASSLEVSSAYEQYF. CDR3 nucleotides: TGTGCCAGCAGCTTAGAGGTGTCCTCGGCCTACGAGCAGTACTTC.

The chain is built from TRBV27 and TRBJ1-1; D is undetermined. The V and J ends lost 0 bases and 1 base respectively, with 6 bases between them. CDR1 and CDR2 from the germline V gene are MNHEY and SMNVEV (reference sequence). The CDR3 is made up of 14 amino acids. The DNA of the CDR3 is TGTGCCAGCAGTTTATCGGGGAGGAACACTGAAGCTTTCTTT. Its translation: CASSLSGRNTEAFF.

This clonotype has only a few counts. The chain combines TRBV20-1 with TRBJ1-5; D perhaps matches TRBD1 (5 bases). The CDR3 runs to 14 residues. V was cut by 1 base and J by 7 bases, with 14 bases left in between. Germline V CDR1 and CDR2: DFQATT, SNEGSKA (reference sequence). The CDR3 DNA follows: TGCAGTGCTAGAGGGGAGGGGATCTGGCAGCCCCAGCATTTT. Translating gives CSARGEGIWQPQHF.

This clonotype was recorded a few times. The chain combines TRBV12-3 or TRBV12-4 with TRBJ2-7; D is possibly TRBD1 (6 bases). This CDR3 has 15 amino acids. The ends were cut back, 3 bases at V and 3 bases at J, with 15 bases in the middle. The CDR3 DNA is TGTGCCAGCAGTTTCTTGACAGGACTCAACTACGAGCAGTACTTC. Translation gives CASSFLTGLNYEQYF.

This clonotype was recorded a few times. The genes are TRBV4-3 and TRBJ1-2; no clear D gene. In germline, CDR1 is LGHNA, CDR2 YSLEER. The CDR3 is 14 residues long. Trimming pared 0 bases from V and 5 bases from J, leaving 10 bases between. The CDR3 protein is CASSQEGMGYGYTF. Here the CDR3 DNA reads TGCGCCAGCAGCCAAGAGGGCATGGGATATGGCTACACCTTC.

This clonotype appeared a few times. V is TRBV12-3 or TRBV12-4 and J is TRBJ2-7, with D tentatively TRBD1 (5 bases). V was clipped by 5 bases and J by 5 bases, with 16 bases between them. This CDR3 has 14 residues. The CDR3 nucleotides are TGTGCCAGCAGTAAAGGGCAGGGTGGGAACGAGCAGTACTTC. Amino acid sequence: CASSKGQGGNEQYF.

A few counts support this clonotype. This sequence joins TRBV15 and TRBJ1-1; 7 positions match TRBD1. V was clipped by 1 base and J by 8 bases; unmatched bases: 4. CDR3 length: 13 amino acids. Per the germline V gene, CDR1 is LNHNV and CDR2 is YYDKDF (reference sequence). DNA for the CDR3: TGTGCCACCAGCAGAGTAGCCAGGGGGGAAGCTTTCTTT. Translation: CATSRVARGEAFF.

This clonotype occurred a few times. This chain joins TRBV29-1 and TRBJ2-7, with 9 nucleotides matching TRBD1. The CDR3 contains 17 residues. V was pared by 3 bases and J by 3 bases, with 15 bases of the junction left unmatched. The germline gives CDR1 SQVTM, CDR2 ANQGSEA. Here the CDR3 DNA reads TGCAGCGTTGACGCGGGACAGGGCTATCGGGGACTCTACGAGCAGTACTTC. The encoded protein is CSVDAGQGYRGLYEQYF.

The chain joins TRBV12-3 or TRBV12-4 to TRBJ2-7; D possibly matches TRBD1 or TRBD2 (5 bases each). This CDR3 is 15 amino acids long. Trimming cost V 7 bases and J 3 bases, with 19 bases left between them. CDR3 coding DNA: TGTGCCAGCACCCCTGGTGGGACGGCCCTCTACGAGCAGTACTTC. It specifies CASTPGGTALYEQYF.

V gene TRBV28 combines with J gene TRBJ2-7; 9 nucleotides agree with TRBD1. V was clipped by 7 bases and J by 5 bases; unmatched bases: 9. CDR1 and CDR2 (germline): MDHEN, SYDVKM. This CDR3 comprises 14 residues. The CDR3 DNA sequence: TGTGCCAGCAAACCGGGACAGGGTAATAACGAGCAGTACTTC. It is translated as CASKPGQGNNEQYF.

This clonotype was counted at least ten times. The chain employs TRBV7-8 and TRBJ2-1; TRBD2 matches 12 bases. CDR1 SGHVS and CDR2 FQNEAQ come from the germline V gene. The CDR3 contains 20 residues. Trimming took 0 bases from V and 0 from J; bases not matched to a gene: 9. CDR3 nucleotide sequence: TGTGCCAGCAGCTTAGCGCGGGCTAGCGGGGGGGTAAACTCCTACAATGAGCAGTTCTTC. The encoded protein is CASSLARASGGVNSYNEQFF. Full variable domain (missing parts from reference TRBV7-8 and TRBJ2-1): GAGVSQSPRYKVAKRGQDVALRCDPISGHVSLFWYQQALGQGPEFLTYFQNEAQLDKSGLPSDRFFAERPEGSVSTLKIQRTQQEDSAVYLCASSLARASGGVNSYNEQFFGPGTRLTVL.

This clonotype showed up just once. V gene TRBV29-1 combines with J gene TRBJ1-2; D remains ambiguous. Germline assignment: CDR1 SQVTM and CDR2 ANQGSEA. V was cut by 6 bases and J by 9 bases, with 20 bases left in between. The CDR3 covers 13 residues. As DNA, the CDR3 is TGCAGCGTCCTAAACGACGAGGCTCCCAGCTACACCTTC. Its protein product is CSVLNDEAPSYTF.